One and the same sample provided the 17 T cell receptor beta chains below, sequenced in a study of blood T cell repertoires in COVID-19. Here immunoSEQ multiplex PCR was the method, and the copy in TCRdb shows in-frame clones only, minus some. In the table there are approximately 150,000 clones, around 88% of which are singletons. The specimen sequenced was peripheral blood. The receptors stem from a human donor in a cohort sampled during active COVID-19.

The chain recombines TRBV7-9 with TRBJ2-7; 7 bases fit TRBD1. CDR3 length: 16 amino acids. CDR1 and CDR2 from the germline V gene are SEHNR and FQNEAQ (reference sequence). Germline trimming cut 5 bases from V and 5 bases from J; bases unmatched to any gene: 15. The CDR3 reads CASSPRGGRGMDEQYF. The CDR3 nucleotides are TGTGCCAGCAGCCCCCGAGGGGGCAGGGGGATGGACGAGCAGTACTTC.

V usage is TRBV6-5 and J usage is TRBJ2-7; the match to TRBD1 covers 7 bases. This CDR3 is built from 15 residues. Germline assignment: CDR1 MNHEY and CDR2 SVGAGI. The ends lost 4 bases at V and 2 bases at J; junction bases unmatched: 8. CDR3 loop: CASSFSRDRPYEQYF. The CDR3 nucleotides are TGTGCCAGCAGTTTTTCCAGGGACAGACCCTACGAGCAGTACTTC.

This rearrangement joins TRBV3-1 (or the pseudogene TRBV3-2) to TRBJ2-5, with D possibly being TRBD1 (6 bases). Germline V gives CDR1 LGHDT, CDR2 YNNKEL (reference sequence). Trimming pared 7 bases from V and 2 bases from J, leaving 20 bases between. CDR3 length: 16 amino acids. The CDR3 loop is CASNTPKWGLQETQYF. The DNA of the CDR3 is TGTGCCAGCAACACACCTAAATGGGGGCTGCAAGAGACCCAGTACTTC.

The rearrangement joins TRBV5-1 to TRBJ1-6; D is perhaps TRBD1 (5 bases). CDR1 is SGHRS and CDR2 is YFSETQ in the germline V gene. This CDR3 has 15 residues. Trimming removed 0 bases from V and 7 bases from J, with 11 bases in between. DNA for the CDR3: TGCGCCAGCAGCTTGGTGCCGGGGGTCAATTCACCCCTCCACTTT. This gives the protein CASSLVPGVNSPLHF.

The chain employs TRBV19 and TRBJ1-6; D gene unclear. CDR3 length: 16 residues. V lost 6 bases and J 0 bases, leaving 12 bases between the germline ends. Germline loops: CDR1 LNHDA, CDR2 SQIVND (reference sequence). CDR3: CASSGEPSSYNSPLHF. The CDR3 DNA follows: TGTGCCAGTAGCGGAGAACCAAGCTCCTATAATTCACCCCTCCACTTT.

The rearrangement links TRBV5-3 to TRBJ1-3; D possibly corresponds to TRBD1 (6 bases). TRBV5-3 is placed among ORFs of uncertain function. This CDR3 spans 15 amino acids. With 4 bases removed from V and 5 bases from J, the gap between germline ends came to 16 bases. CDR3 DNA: TGTGCCAGAAGCACACCAACAGGGACGCGAAACACCATATATTTT. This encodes CARSTPTGTRNTIYF.

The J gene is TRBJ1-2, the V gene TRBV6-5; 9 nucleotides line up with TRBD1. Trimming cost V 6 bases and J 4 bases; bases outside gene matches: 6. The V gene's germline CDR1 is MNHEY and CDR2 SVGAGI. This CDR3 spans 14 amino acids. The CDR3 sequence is CASSTQGASYGYTF. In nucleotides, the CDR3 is TGTGCCAGCAGCACACAGGGGGCATCCTATGGCTACACCTTC.

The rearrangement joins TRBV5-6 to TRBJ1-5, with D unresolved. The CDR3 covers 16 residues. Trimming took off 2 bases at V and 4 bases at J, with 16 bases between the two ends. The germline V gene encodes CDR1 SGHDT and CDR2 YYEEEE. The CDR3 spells CASSFGLGKDNQPQHF. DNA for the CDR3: TGTGCCAGCAGCTTTGGACTCGGAAAAGATAATCAGCCCCAGCATTTT.

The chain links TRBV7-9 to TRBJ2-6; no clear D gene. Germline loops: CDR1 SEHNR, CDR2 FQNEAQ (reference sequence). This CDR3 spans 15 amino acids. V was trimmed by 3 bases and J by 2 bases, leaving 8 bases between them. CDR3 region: CASSFRITGANVLTF. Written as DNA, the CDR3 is TGTGCCAGCAGCTTTAGAATCACTGGGGCCAACGTCCTGACTTTC.

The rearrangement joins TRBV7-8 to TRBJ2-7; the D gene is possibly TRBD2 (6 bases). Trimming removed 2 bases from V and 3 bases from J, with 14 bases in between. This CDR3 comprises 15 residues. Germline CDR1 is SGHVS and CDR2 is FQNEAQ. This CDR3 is CASSLRRESSYEQYF. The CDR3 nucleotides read TGTGCCAGCAGCTTAAGGAGGGAGTCAAGCTACGAGCAGTACTTC.

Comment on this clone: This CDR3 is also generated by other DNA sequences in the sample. CDR3 nucleotide sequence: TGTGCCAGCAGTCTAGGGGGAAGCAATCAGCCCCAGCATTTT. It translates to CASSLGGSNQPQHF. The rearrangement links TRBV6-2 or TRBV6-3 to TRBJ1-5; possible D gene TRBD1, 6 bases. This CDR3 contains 14 residues. Germline CDR1 reads MNHEY; CDR2 reads SVGEGT. V lost 5 bases to trimming and J lost 1 base, with 9 bases between them.

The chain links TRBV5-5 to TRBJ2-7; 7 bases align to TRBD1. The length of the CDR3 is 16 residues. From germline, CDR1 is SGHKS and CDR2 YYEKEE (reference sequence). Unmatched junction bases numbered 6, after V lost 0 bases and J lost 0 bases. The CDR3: CASSLAGQPFSYEQYF. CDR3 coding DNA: TGTGCCAGCAGCTTGGCGGGACAGCCCTTCTCCTACGAGCAGTACTTC.

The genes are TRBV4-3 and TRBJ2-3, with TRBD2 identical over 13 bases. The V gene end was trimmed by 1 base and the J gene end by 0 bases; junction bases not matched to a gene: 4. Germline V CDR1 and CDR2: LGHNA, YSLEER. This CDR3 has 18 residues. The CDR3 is CASSQGWTSGGSTDTQYF. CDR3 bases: TGCGCCAGCAGCCAAGGGTGGACTAGCGGGGGTAGCACAGATACGCAGTATTTT.

CDR3 in DNA: TGTGCCAGCAGCGAGGGACATCTCAATGAGCAGTTCTTC. Translating gives CASSEGHLNEQFF. The chain recombines TRBV7-9 with TRBJ2-1; perhaps TRBD1 as D (6 bases). This CDR3 is built from 13 residues. V was trimmed by 5 bases and J by 6 bases, leaving 11 bases between them. Germline V gene sequence: CDR1 SEHNR, CDR2 FQNEAQ (reference sequence).

The CDR3 loop is CASSAGGRVASNQPQHF. CDR3 nucleotide sequence: TGTGCCAGCAGTGCAGGTGGGCGGGTGGCTAGCAATCAGCCCCAGCATTTT. The chain carries TRBV27 and TRBJ1-5; D is uncertain. This CDR3 is built from 17 residues. V shed 5 bases and J shed 0 bases, with 17 bases lying between them. The germline V gene encodes CDR1 MNHEY and CDR2 SMNVEV (reference sequence).

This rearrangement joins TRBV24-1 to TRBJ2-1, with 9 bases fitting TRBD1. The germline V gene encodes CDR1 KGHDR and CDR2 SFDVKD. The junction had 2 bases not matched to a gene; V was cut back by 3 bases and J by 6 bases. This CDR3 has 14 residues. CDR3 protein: CATSDGDRVNEQFF. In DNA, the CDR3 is TGTGCCACCAGTGATGGGGACAGGGTCAATGAGCAGTTCTTC.

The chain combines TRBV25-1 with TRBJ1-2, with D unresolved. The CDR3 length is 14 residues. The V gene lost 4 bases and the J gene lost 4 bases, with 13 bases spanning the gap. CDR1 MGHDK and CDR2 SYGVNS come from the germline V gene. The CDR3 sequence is CASSVPGLSYGYTF. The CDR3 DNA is TGTGCCAGCAGTGTCCCGGGATTGAGCTATGGCTACACCTTC.